This T cell receptor beta chain originates from a study of blood T cell repertoires in COVID-19. The length of the CDR3 is 14 residues. V lost 1 base and J lost 3, with 9 bases in between. Germline V gene data show CDR1 as LGHNT and CDR2 as FRNRAP. Clones were sequenced by immunoSEQ multiplex PCR, and TCRdb holds only the in-frame ones, with some missing. The sample contains about 70,000 clones, around 86% of which appear only once. Sequenced input: peripheral blood. The receptor was isolated from a woman under 30 with acute or convalescent COVID-19. The chain carries TRBV12-5 and TRBJ1-1, with a weak D call TRBD1 (5 bases). CDR3 residues: CASGLGQWDTEAFF. The CDR3 DNA reads TGTGCTAGTGGTTTGGGACAGTGGGACACTGAAGCTTTCTTT.